This T cell receptor beta chain comes out of a study of cytomegalovirus exposure and HLA in healthy donors. Study-level results: With later analysis, a missense DCLRE1C variant became linked to TCR beta V- and J-gene trimming. Presence/absence analyses treated sequencing depth as roughly uniform across donors. The likely origin of a cluster of highly shared sequence variants was a sequencing artifact.

Germline CDR1 and CDR2: SGHVS and FNYEAQ. Trimming shortened V by 4 bases and J by 3 bases, and 17 bases separated the two germline ends. The CDR3 runs to 16 residues. Turning to this clone: What it recognizes is unknown.

The PCR contained 60 Vbeta and 13 Jbeta primers. The repertoire was sequenced with immunoSEQ multiplex PCR; TCRdb's copy has only in-frame clones and lacks some. The repertoire holds 190,000 or so clones, with approximately 83% as singletons. This chain joins TRBV7-6 and TRBJ2-3, with a tentative D call TRBD2 (7 bases). The clonotype comes from a boy aged 2 to 9 in good health and CMV-seronegative. Sequencing used PBMCs. CDR3 region: CASSSTGGRGTDTQYF. CDR3 coding DNA: TGTGCCAGCAGCTCCACGGGGGGCCGGGGGACAGATACGCAGTATTTT.